One sample yielded the 8 T cell receptor beta chains listed below, sequenced in a study of cytomegalovirus exposure and HLA in healthy donors. Researchers ran the PCR with 60 Vbeta and 13 Jbeta primers. Clones were sequenced by immunoSEQ multiplex PCR, and TCRdb holds only the in-frame ones, with some missing. The repertoire has approximately 190,000 clones, about 83% of them found once; the top ten carry 4.5% to 7.5%. The sample comprised PBMCs. The receptors originated from a woman in her thirties in good health and CMV-seropositive.

The chain links TRBV15 to TRBJ2-5, with D hard to call. The germline gives CDR1 LNHNV, CDR2 YYDKDF (reference sequence). Trimming pared 0 bases from V and 1 base from J, leaving 6 bases between. The CDR3 sequence is 14 residues long. CDR3 sequence reads: CATSRDRSQETQYF. CDR3 DNA sequence: TGTGCCACCAGCAGAGACAGATCCCAAGAGACCCAGTACTTC.

The chain links TRBV7-9 to TRBJ2-5; the match to TRBD1 covers 9 bases. Germline-derived CDR1 and CDR2 are SEHNR and FQNEAQ (reference sequence). CDR3 length: 16 residues. Germline trimming cut 6 bases from V and 5 bases from J; bases unmatched to any gene: 13. The DNA of the CDR3 is TGTGCCAGCAGGCCTACCCCTGGACAGGGGTCGGAGACCCAGTACTTC. It codes for CASRPTPGQGSETQYF.

V gene TRBV5-6 combines with J gene TRBJ1-5; D remains ambiguous. Per germline, CDR1 SGHDT and CDR2 YYEEEE. The CDR3 has 14 residues. Trimming cost V 0 bases and J 1 base, with 5 bases left between them. CDR3 residues: CASSLAQSNQPQHF. CDR3 coding DNA: TGTGCCAGCAGCTTGGCACAGAGCAATCAGCCCCAGCATTTT.

The chain joins TRBV10-3 to TRBJ2-3; 13 bases align to TRBD2. There are 14 residues in the CDR3. Germline values: CDR1 ENHRY, CDR2 SYGVKD. V gave up 9 bases and J gave up 6 bases; unmatched junction bases: 6. For the CDR3, the DNA is TGTGCCATTACTAGCGGGAGGGCCAAGGATACGCAGTATTTT. This gives the protein CAITSGRAKDTQYF.

The chain uses TRBV10-2 and TRBJ1-1; 8 bases line up with TRBD1. This CDR3 spans 11 amino acids. The germline V gene has CDR1 WSHSY and CDR2 SAAADI. The trim removed 5 bases at V and 8 bases at J, leaving 1 base unmatched. For the CDR3, the DNA is TGCGCCAGCAGTAGGGACAGGGAAGCTTTCTTT. This encodes CASSRDREAFF.

The genes are TRBV6-1 and TRBJ2-1, with D possibly matching TRBD1 (6 bases). Between the trimmed V and J ends, which lost 11 bases and 3 bases, there was a span of 14 bases. Per germline, CDR1 MNHNS and CDR2 SASEGT. The CDR3 extends over 13 amino acids. CDR3 loop: CAATRDIYNEQFF. CDR3 in DNA: TGTGCCGCAACCCGGGACATCTACAATGAGCAGTTCTTC.

Only a few counts were recorded for this clone. The chain is built from TRBV15 and TRBJ2-7; 10 bases fit TRBD1. This CDR3 region has 16 residues. Germline loops: CDR1 LNHNV, CDR2 YYDKDF (reference sequence). The trim removed 8 bases at V and 4 bases at J, leaving 14 bases unmatched. In nucleotides, the CDR3 is TGTGCCACCGGCTTTCAGGACAGGGGGGAGGGATACGAGCAGTACTTC. Protein: CATGFQDRGEGYEQYF.

This clone has only a few counts. This chain links TRBV2 with TRBJ2-7; tentative D call: TRBD2 (6 bases). Trimming took 4 bases from V and 0 from J, leaving 13 bases between them. This CDR3 is built from 15 residues. Looked up from germline, CDR1 is SNHLY and CDR2 is FYNNEI. This CDR3 is CASSAERAPSYEQYF. CDR3 in DNA: TGTGCCAGCAGTGCAGAGCGGGCCCCCTCCTACGAGCAGTACTTC.